A single sample is the source of the 32 T cell receptor beta chains below, sequenced in a study of cytomegalovirus exposure and HLA in healthy donors. PCR employed 60 Vbeta and 13 Jbeta primers. Repertoires were generated with immunoSEQ multiplex PCR, while TCRdb's copy carries only in-frame clones and drops some. The sample has approximately 120,000 clones, roughly 80% seen once. Sequencing was done on a sample of PBMCs. These receptors originate from a female donor in good health and CMV-seronegative.

This sequence joins TRBV2 and TRBJ1-5, with D perhaps matching TRBD1 (6 bases). Trimming shortened V by 5 bases and J by 3 bases, and 11 bases separated the two germline ends. The CDR3 totals 14 residues. CDR1 and CDR2 from the germline V gene are SNHLY and FYNNEI. CDR3 DNA sequence: TGTGCCAGCAGTCCTTGGACAGTCAATCAGCCCCAGCATTTT. This translates into CASSPWTVNQPQHF.

This chain joins TRBV30 and TRBJ1-2, with unresolved D. CDR3 size: 12 residues. Per germline, CDR1 GTSNPN and CDR2 SVGIG (reference sequence). V was clipped by 6 bases and J by 4 bases, with 12 bases between them. CDR3 sequence: CACELVFYGYTF. In nucleotides, the CDR3 is TGTGCCTGCGAGCTGGTATTCTATGGCTACACCTTC. Supplemented by reference TRBV30 and TRBJ1-2, the full variable domain reads SQTIHQWPATLVQPVGSPLSLECTVEGTSNPNLYWYRQAAGRGLQLLFYSVGIGQISSEVPQNLSASRPQDRQFILSSKKLLLSDSGFYLCACELVFYGYTFGSGTRLTVV.

The chain uses TRBV28 and TRBJ2-7; 9 bases align to TRBD2. Germline-derived CDR1 and CDR2 are MDHEN and SYDVKM. There are 16 residues in the CDR3. The ends lost 7 bases at V and 6 bases at J; junction bases unmatched: 16. CDR3 sequence: CASTLRGGLAIREQYF. CDR3 in DNA: TGTGCCAGCACCCTCCGCGGAGGACTAGCGATTCGCGAGCAGTACTTC.

This chain joins TRBV15 and TRBJ2-5; a possible D gene is TRBD2 (6 bases). V gave up 3 bases and J gave up 9 bases, with 14 bases separating them. CDR1 is LNHNV, CDR2 YYDKDF, per germline (reference sequence). CDR3 length equals 13 residues. DNA for the CDR3: TGTGCCACCAGCAGCTCCCGCGGAGGGTCCCAGTACTTC. Its translation is CATSSSRGGSQYF.

This chain links TRBV4-2 with TRBJ2-2, with 7 bases identical to TRBD2. CDR3 length: 14 amino acids. CDR1 and CDR2 (germline): LGHNA, YNFKEQ. Trimming took 4 bases from V and 3 from J; bases not matched to a gene: 2. The CDR3: CASSRLADTGELFF. The CDR3 bases are TGTGCCAGCAGCCGGCTAGCGGACACCGGGGAGCTGTTTTTT.

The chain uses TRBV5-4 and TRBJ2-5; 9 nucleotides agree with TRBD2. Germline V gives CDR1 SGHNT, CDR2 YYREEE (reference sequence). This CDR3 region has 16 residues. The junction had 11 bases not matched to a gene; V was cut back by 4 bases and J by 4 bases. CDR3 DNA: TGTGCCAGCAGCGCGGGGATTAGCGGGGGTGGAGAGACCCAGTACTTC. Translation gives CASSAGISGGGETQYF. Looking up the rest from reference TRBV5-4 and TRBJ2-5 gives the full variable domain: ETGVTQSPTHLIKTRGQQVTLRCSSQSGHNTVSWYQQALGQGPQFIFQYYREEENGRGNFPPRFSGLQFPNYSSELNVNALELDDSALYLCASSAGISGGGETQYFGPGTRLLVL.

V and J are TRBV27 and TRBJ1-6, with 7 bases that match TRBD1. Germline V lookup: CDR1 MNHEY, CDR2 SMNVEV (reference sequence). The CDR3 totals 14 residues. J gave up 5 bases and V 4 bases, and 2 bases lay outside the gene matches. The CDR3 spells CASSSGQNNSPLHF. CDR3 DNA sequence: TGTGCCAGCAGTTCGGGACAGAATAATTCACCCCTCCACTTT.

This clone was detected a few times. At the DNA level, this CDR3 is encoded by other sequences in the same sample as well. The chain couples TRBV5-4 to TRBJ2-7, with D tentatively TRBD2 (5 bases). This CDR3 comprises 14 residues. V shed 4 bases and J shed 4 bases, with 15 bases lying between them. Germline values: CDR1 SGHNT, CDR2 YYREEE (reference sequence). The CDR3 protein is CASSPRGPGYEQYF. The CDR3, as DNA: TGTGCCAGCAGCCCTCGAGGGCCTGGGTACGAGCAGTACTTC.

The chain employs TRBV28 and TRBJ2-1; TRBD1 matches at 7 bases. Germline loops: CDR1 MDHEN, CDR2 SYDVKM. The CDR3 covers 12 residues. The J segment lost 4 bases and the V segment lost 8 bases, leaving 2 bases of the junction unmatched. DNA of the CDR3: TGTGCCAGCGGGGGACAGTACAATGAGCAGTTCTTC. Its protein product is CASGGQYNEQFF. Complete variable domain (other parts from reference TRBV28 and TRBJ2-1): DVKVTQSSRYLVKRTGEKVFLECVQDMDHENMFWYRQDPGLGLRLIYFSYDVKMKEKGDIPEGYSVSREKKERFSLILESASTNQTSMYLCASGGQYNEQFFGPGTRLTVL.

CDR3 coding DNA: TGTGCCAGCAGCTTAACGGGTGGGCCGGCCCGCTATGGCTACACCTTC. Residues: CASSLTGGPARYGYTF. V gene TRBV7-3 combines with J gene TRBJ1-2; no clear D. The germline V gene encodes CDR1 SGHTA and CDR2 FQGTGA. V was trimmed by 0 bases and J by 4 bases, leaving 15 bases between them. This CDR3 has 16 residues.

This chain joins TRBV6-5 and TRBJ1-2; 8 bases match TRBD1. Germline V CDR1 and CDR2: MNHEY, SVGAGI. The J segment lost 8 bases and the V segment lost 4 bases, leaving 12 bases of the junction unmatched. This CDR3 is 15 amino acids long. The CDR3 sequence is CASSSDREEPEGYTF. The DNA for the CDR3 is TGTGCCAGCAGTTCGGACAGGGAAGAGCCAGAGGGCTACACCTTC.

The chain has TRBV7-6 and TRBJ2-4; possibly TRBD1 for D (5 bases). The CDR3 has 14 residues. Between the trimmed V and J ends, which lost 3 bases and 11 bases, there was a span of 17 bases. The germline V gene has CDR1 SGHVS and CDR2 FNYEAQ. CDR3 sequence: CASSLDLQDKVQYF. The CDR3 coding sequence is TGTGCCAGCAGCTTGGACCTTCAGGACAAGGTTCAGTACTTC. The full variable domain, in which reference TRBV7-6 and TRBJ2-4 provide the parts outside the CDR3, is GAGVSQSPRYKVTKRGQDVALRCDPISGHVSLYWYRQALGQGPEFLTYFNYEAQQDKSGLPNDRFSAERPEGSISTLTIQRTEQRDSAMYRCASSLDLQDKVQYFGAGTRLSVL.

This chain connects TRBV4-1 to TRBJ1-2; a possible D gene is TRBD1 (5 bases). The CDR3 is made up of 15 amino acids. With 4 bases removed from V and 3 bases from J, the gap between germline ends came to 15 bases. The germline V gene encodes CDR1 MGHRA and CDR2 YSYEKL. Written as DNA, the CDR3 is TGCGCCAGCAGCCTAGAGGCGGGGGTTGACTATGGCTACACCTTC. It is translated as CASSLEAGVDYGYTF.

A note on this clone: Mismatch with germline at one junction end may stem from a read error. This chain uses TRBV15 with TRBJ2-4; TRBD1 matches at 7 bases. The V gene's germline CDR1 is LNHNV and CDR2 YYDKDF (reference sequence). The CDR3 length is 14 residues. In DNA form, the CDR3 reads TGTGCCATCAGCAGAGATGCCCCAGGGGGCATTCAGTACTTC. Translation gives CAISRDAPGGIQYF.

J is TRBJ1-2 and V is TRBV5-4, with D tentatively TRBD1 (5 bases). Germline V CDR1 and CDR2: SGHNT, YYREEE (reference sequence). The CDR3 spans 14 residues. With 4 bases removed from V and 2 bases from J, the gap between germline ends came to 12 bases. The DNA of the CDR3 is TGTGCCAGCAGCAACCTTCAGGGCAACTATGGCTACACCTTC. This sequence encodes CASSNLQGNYGYTF.

This clone appeared a few times. V usage is TRBV5-1 and J usage is TRBJ2-1, with 10 bases matching TRBD1. Germline V gene lookup returns CDR1 SGHRS and CDR2 YFSETQ. J gave up 9 bases and V 0 bases, and 6 bases lay outside the gene matches. The CDR3 totals 15 residues. The CDR3 region has the DNA TGCGCCAGCAGCTTGGGACAGGGGGCAACAATTGAGCAGTTCTTC. It codes for CASSLGQGATIEQFF.

The CDR3 nucleotides are TGTGCCAGCAGTTTGGCGGGAGCCTCACCCCTCCACTTT. This codes for CASSLAGASPLHF. This chain links TRBV27 with TRBJ1-6; D is uncertain. This CDR3 comprises 13 residues. Germline V gene sequence: CDR1 MNHEY, CDR2 SMNVEV (reference sequence). The germline V and J ends were trimmed by 3 bases and 10 bases, with 10 bases remaining between them.

The chain links TRBV9 to TRBJ2-3; D perhaps matches TRBD1 (6 bases). V dropped 3 bases and J dropped 3 bases, with 14 bases sitting between them. Germline values: CDR1 SGDLS, CDR2 YYNGEE. CDR3 length equals 15 residues. The CDR3 loop reads CASSGGGWWTDTQYF. Written as DNA, the CDR3 is TGTGCCAGCAGCGGAGGGGGTTGGTGGACAGATACGCAGTATTTT.

V gene TRBV9 combines with J gene TRBJ2-7; 7 bases align to TRBD1. The germline V gene encodes CDR1 SGDLS and CDR2 YYNGEE. The CDR3 is 14 amino acids. After removal of 0 bases from V and 6 bases from J, the junction contained 6 bases not matched to a gene. The CDR3 bases are TGTGCCAGCAGCGTAGGGACAGGTTCACCCGAGCAGTACTTC. Protein: CASSVGTGSPEQYF.

This clone was seen a few times. V is TRBV30 and J is TRBJ2-2; D perhaps matches TRBD2 (5 bases). Trimming pared 4 bases from V and 4 bases from J, leaving 19 bases between. The CDR3 is 16 amino acids. The germline CDR1 and CDR2 sequences are GTSNPN and SVGIG (reference sequence). CDR3 in DNA: TGTGCCTGGAATCGCGCCGGGGAGCGGCTCACCGGGGAGCTGTTTTTT. Encoded protein: CAWNRAGERLTGELFF.

This clone was counted a single time. The CDR3 bases are TGTGCCAGCACCCGGACAGGGGGCCTGTTCAATGAGCAGTTCTTC. Protein product: CASTRTGGLFNEQFF. The gene calls are TRBV7-2 and TRBJ2-1, with 11 bases fitting TRBD1. Germline lookup yields CDR1 SGHTA and CDR2 FQGNSA. The CDR3 consists of 15 residues. J lost 6 bases, V lost 7 bases, and 8 bases had no gene match.

The chain has TRBV29-1 and TRBJ2-7, with D perhaps TRBD1 (5 bases). The germline V gene encodes CDR1 SQVTM and CDR2 ANQGSEA. With 4 bases removed from V and 4 bases from J, the gap between germline ends came to 11 bases. CDR3 length: 12 residues. CDR3 loop: CSVGLTEYEQYF. The CDR3 nucleotides are TGCAGCGTTGGGTTGACAGAGTACGAGCAGTACTTC.

This clone came up a few times. The J gene is TRBJ2-7, the V gene TRBV28, with 9 bases fitting TRBD1. CDR3 length: 14 amino acids. V dropped 3 bases and J dropped 5; count of bases not matched to a gene: 5. Germline CDR1 reads MDHEN; CDR2 reads SYDVKM. For the CDR3, the DNA is TGTGCCAGCAGTTTTAGGGACAGGGTCCACGAGCAGTACTTC. It codes for CASSFRDRVHEQYF.

This clone occurred once. The chain combines TRBV6-1 with TRBJ1-5, with 8 positions matching TRBD1. Trimming cost V 7 bases and J 6 bases; bases outside gene matches: 8. This CDR3 has 14 amino acids. Germline CDR1 reads MNHNS; CDR2 reads SASEGT. CDR3 region: CASNAGGLGQPQHF. The CDR3 DNA sequence: TGTGCCAGCAATGCAGGGGGCTTGGGTCAGCCCCAGCATTTT.

In its sample, this clone was seen once. The chain is built from TRBV5-1 and TRBJ2-7; D ambiguous. Trimming pared 0 bases from V and 2 bases from J, leaving 3 bases between. This CDR3 has 12 amino acids. Germline CDR1 and CDR2: SGHRS and YFSETQ. In DNA, the CDR3 is TGCGCCAGCAGCTTGGGCGCCTACGAGCAGTACTTC. Its protein product is CASSLGAYEQYF.

The V gene is TRBV2, the J gene TRBJ2-5; 7 bases match TRBD1. CDR3 length: 13 residues. CDR1 SNHLY and CDR2 FYNNEI come from the germline V gene. Trimming cost V 7 bases and J 10 bases; bases outside gene matches: 12. Written as DNA, the CDR3 is TGTGCCAGCATGCAGGGGGACGGGGTGAGCCAGTACTTC. It translates to CASMQGDGVSQYF.

This clone was observed a few times. V and J are TRBV6-5 and TRBJ1-5, with D tentatively TRBD1 (5 bases). Trimming stripped 0 bases from V and 9 bases from J, with 15 bases between. The CDR3 contains 15 residues. Germline CDR1 and CDR2: MNHEY and SVGAGI. CDR3 in DNA: TGTGCCAGCAGTTACTCCGCAGGGATGGGCGGGCCCCAGCATTTT. Its translation is CASSYSAGMGGPQHF.

The chain links TRBV30 to TRBJ1-1; perhaps TRBD1 as D (6 bases). V was clipped by 4 bases and J by 4 bases, with 7 bases between them. This CDR3 has 11 residues. Germline V gives CDR1 GTSNPN, CDR2 SVGIG (reference sequence). The CDR3 sequence: CAWTGVTEAFF. As DNA, the CDR3 is TGTGCCTGGACAGGGGTCACTGAAGCTTTCTTT.

The chain uses TRBV2 and TRBJ1-3; D is perhaps TRBD1 (6 bases). Germline V lookup: CDR1 SNHLY, CDR2 FYNNEI. The CDR3 totals 13 residues. Between the trimmed V and J ends, which lost 4 bases and 9 bases, there was a span of 13 bases. The CDR3 bases are TGTGCCAGCAGTGTTAACAGGGAGGGCACCATATATTTT. As protein: CASSVNREGTIYF. The full variable domain, completed using reference TRBV2 and TRBJ1-3, is EPEVTQTPSHQVTQMGQEVILRCVPISNHLYFYWYRQILGQKVEFLVSFYNNEISEKSEIFDDQFSVERPDGSNFTLKIRSTKLEDSAMYFCASSVNREGTIYFGEGSWLTVV.

The chain has TRBV2 and TRBJ2-7, with D possibly being TRBD2 (6 bases). Germline V lookup: CDR1 SNHLY, CDR2 FYNNEI. This CDR3 is built from 12 residues. V was pared by 9 bases and J by 5 bases, with 14 bases between. This CDR3 reads CASRWEEDEQYF. The DNA of the CDR3 is TGTGCCAGTCGATGGGAGGAGGACGAGCAGTACTTC.

The rearrangement joins TRBV15 to TRBJ2-3, with D perhaps TRBD1 (5 bases). The length of the CDR3 is 15 residues. The V end was cut by 0 bases, the J end by 6 bases, with 13 bases between. From germline, CDR1 is LNHNV and CDR2 YYDKDF (reference sequence). CDR3 bases: TGTGCCACCAGCAGAGACCCAGGGCCAGGTGATACGCAGTATTTT. This translates into CATSRDPGPGDTQYF. Looking up the rest from reference TRBV15 and TRBJ2-3 gives the full variable domain: DAMVIQNPRYQVTQFGKPVTLSCSQTLNHNVMYWYQQKSSQAPKLLFHYYDKDFNNEADTPDNFQSRRPNTSFCFLDIRSPGLGDTAMYLCATSRDPGPGDTQYFGPGTRLTVL.

The genes are TRBV5-1 and TRBJ2-3; 11 bases fit TRBD2. Germline values: CDR1 SGHRS, CDR2 YFSETQ. This CDR3 is built from 16 residues. The V segment lost 4 bases and the J segment 2 bases; nucleotides outside the gene matches: 6. The CDR3 region is CASSPRLAGITDTQYF. The CDR3 DNA reads TGCGCCAGCAGCCCGAGACTAGCGGGGATCACAGATACGCAGTATTTT.